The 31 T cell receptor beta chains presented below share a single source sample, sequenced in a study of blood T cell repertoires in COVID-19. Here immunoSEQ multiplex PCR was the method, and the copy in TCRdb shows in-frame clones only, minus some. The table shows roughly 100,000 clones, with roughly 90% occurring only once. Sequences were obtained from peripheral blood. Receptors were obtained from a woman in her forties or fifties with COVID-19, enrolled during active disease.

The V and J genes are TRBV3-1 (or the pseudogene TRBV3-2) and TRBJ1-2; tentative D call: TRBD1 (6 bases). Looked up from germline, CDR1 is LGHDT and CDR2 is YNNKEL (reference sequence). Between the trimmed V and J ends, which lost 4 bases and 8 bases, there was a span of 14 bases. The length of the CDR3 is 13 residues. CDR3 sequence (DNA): TGTGCCAGCAGCCTATTCCAGGGGCGCGGCTACACCTTC. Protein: CASSLFQGRGYTF.

CDR3 sequence: CASRGGGSYNSPLHF. CDR3 bases: TGTGCCAGCCGGGGAGGGGGCTCCTATAATTCACCCCTCCACTTT. This sequence joins TRBV28 and TRBJ1-6, with a tentative D call TRBD1 (6 bases). V was shortened by 8 bases and J by 0 bases, with 11 bases between the two germline ends. The CDR3 has 15 residues. CDR1 and CDR2 (germline): MDHEN, SYDVKM. Full variable domain (missing parts from reference TRBV28 and TRBJ1-6): DVKVTQSSRYLVKRTGEKVFLECVQDMDHENMFWYRQDPGLGLRLIYFSYDVKMKEKGDIPEGYSVSREKKERFSLILESASTNQTSMYLCASRGGGSYNSPLHFGNGTRLTVT.

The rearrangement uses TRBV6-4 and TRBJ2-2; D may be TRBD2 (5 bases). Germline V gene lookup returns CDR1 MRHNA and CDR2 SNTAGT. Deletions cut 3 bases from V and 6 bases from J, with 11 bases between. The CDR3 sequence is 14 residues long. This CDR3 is CASSEEGWAGELFF. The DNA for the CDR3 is TGTGCCAGCAGTGAAGAGGGCTGGGCCGGGGAGCTGTTTTTT.

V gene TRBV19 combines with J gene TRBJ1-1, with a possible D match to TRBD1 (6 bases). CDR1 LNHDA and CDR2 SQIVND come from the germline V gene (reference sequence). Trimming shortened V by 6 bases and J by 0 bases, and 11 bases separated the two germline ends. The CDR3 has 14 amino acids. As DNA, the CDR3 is TGTGCCAGTAGCCGACAGGTAATGAACACTGAAGCTTTCTTT. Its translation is CASSRQVMNTEAFF.

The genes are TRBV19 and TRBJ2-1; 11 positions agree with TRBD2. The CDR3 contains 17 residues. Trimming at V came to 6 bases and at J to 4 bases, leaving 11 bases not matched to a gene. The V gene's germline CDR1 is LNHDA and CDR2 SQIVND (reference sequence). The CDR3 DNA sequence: TGTGCCAGTAGGACTAGCGGGGCGGTCCGGGGTTACAATGAGCAGTTCTTC. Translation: CASRTSGAVRGYNEQFF.

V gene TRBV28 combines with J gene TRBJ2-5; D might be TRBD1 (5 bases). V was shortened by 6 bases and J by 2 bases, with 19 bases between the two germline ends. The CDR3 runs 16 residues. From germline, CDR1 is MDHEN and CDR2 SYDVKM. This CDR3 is CASSTGMTWSQETQYF. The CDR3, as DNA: TGTGCCAGCAGCACAGGCATGACCTGGAGTCAAGAGACCCAGTACTTC. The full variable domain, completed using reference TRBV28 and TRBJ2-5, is DVKVTQSSRYLVKRTGEKVFLECVQDMDHENMFWYRQDPGLGLRLIYFSYDVKMKEKGDIPEGYSVSREKKERFSLILESASTNQTSMYLCASSTGMTWSQETQYFGPGTRLLVL.

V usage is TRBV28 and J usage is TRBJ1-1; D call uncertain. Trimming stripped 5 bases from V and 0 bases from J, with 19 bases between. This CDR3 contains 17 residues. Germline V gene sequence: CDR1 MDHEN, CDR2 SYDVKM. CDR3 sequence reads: CASSILFSGAMNTEAFF. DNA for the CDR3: TGTGCCAGCAGTATCCTATTCTCAGGCGCCATGAACACTGAAGCTTTCTTT.

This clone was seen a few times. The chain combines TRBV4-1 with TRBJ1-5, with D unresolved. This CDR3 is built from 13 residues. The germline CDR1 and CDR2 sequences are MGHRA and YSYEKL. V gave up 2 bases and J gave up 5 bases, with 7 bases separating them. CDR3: CASSQSLDQPQHF. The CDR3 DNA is TGCGCCAGCAGCCAATCCCTTGATCAGCCCCAGCATTTT.

The DNA for the CDR3 is TGTGCCAGCAGCCCCGAGGGGGGGGTCTACGAGCAGTACTTC. Translating gives CASSPEGGVYEQYF. The chain has TRBV6-2 or TRBV6-3 and TRBJ2-7, with a weak D call TRBD2 (7 bases). With 6 bases removed from V and 3 bases from J, the gap between germline ends came to 15 bases. Germline V gene lookup returns CDR1 MNHEY and CDR2 SVGEGT. This CDR3 is built from 14 residues.

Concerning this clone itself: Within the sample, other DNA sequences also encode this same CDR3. This chain's CDR3 is CASSPGLAGTDTQYF. CDR3 in DNA: TGTGCCAGCTCACCGGGACTAGCCGGCACAGATACGCAGTATTTT. The chain has TRBV18 and TRBJ2-3; 9 bases align to TRBD2. Germline V CDR1 and CDR2: KGHSH, LQKENI. Germline trimming cut 3 bases from V and 1 base from J; bases unmatched to any gene: 2. The CDR3 totals 15 residues.

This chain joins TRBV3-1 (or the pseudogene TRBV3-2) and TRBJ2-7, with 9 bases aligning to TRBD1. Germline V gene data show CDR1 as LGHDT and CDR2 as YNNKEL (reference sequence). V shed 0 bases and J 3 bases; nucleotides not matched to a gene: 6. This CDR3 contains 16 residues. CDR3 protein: CASSQDLGQGSYEQYF. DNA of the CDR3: TGTGCCAGCAGCCAAGATTTGGGACAGGGCAGCTACGAGCAGTACTTC.

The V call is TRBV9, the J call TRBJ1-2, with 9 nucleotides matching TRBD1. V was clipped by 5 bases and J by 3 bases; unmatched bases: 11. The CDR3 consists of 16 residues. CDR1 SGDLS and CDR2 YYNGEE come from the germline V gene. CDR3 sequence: CASRGGVGQGHYGYTF. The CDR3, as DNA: TGTGCCAGCAGGGGGGGCGTGGGACAGGGTCACTATGGCTACACCTTC.

DNA of the CDR3: TGCGCCAGCAGCTCCAGCTCCCAGGGGGCGGGTGGCTACACCTTC. Encoded protein: CASSSSSQGAGGYTF. V gene TRBV4-3 combines with J gene TRBJ1-2; 8 nucleotides match TRBD1. The V and J ends lost 5 bases and 7 bases, in that order; junction bases with no gene match: 12. Germline CDR1 reads LGHNA; CDR2 reads YSLEER. There are 15 residues in the CDR3.

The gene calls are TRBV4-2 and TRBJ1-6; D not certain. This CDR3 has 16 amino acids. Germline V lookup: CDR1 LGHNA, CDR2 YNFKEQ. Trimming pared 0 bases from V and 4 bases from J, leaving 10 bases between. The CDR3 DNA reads TGTGCCAGCAGCCAAGACCAGGCCGCATATAATTCACCCCTCCACTTT. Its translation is CASSQDQAAYNSPLHF.

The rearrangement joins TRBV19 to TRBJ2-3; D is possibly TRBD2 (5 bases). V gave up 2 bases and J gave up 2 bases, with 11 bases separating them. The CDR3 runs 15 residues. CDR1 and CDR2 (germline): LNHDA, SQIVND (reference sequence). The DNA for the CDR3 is TGTGCCAGTAGTATACTGCTAGCACCCACAGATACGCAGTATTTT. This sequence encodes CASSILLAPTDTQYF.

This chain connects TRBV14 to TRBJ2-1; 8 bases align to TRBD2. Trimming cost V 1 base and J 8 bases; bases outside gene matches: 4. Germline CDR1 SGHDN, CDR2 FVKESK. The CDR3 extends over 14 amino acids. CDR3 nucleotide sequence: TGTGCCAGCAGCCAAGGAGAGCGGGGGTATGAGCAGTTCTTC. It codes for CASSQGERGYEQFF.

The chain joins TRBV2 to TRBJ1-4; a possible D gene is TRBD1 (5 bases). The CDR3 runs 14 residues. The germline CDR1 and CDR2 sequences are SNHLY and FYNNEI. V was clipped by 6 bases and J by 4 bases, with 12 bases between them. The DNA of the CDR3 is TGTGCCAGCAGAGGGGACTTAAATAATGAAAAACTGTTTTTT. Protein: CASRGDLNNEKLFF.

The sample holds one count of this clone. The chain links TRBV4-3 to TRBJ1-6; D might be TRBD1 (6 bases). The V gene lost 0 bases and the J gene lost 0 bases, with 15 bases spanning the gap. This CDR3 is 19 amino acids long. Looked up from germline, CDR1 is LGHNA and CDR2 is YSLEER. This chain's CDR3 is CASSQDFRGSSSYNSPLHF. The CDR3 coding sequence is TGCGCCAGCAGCCAAGATTTCAGGGGCTCAAGCTCCTATAATTCACCCCTCCACTTT.

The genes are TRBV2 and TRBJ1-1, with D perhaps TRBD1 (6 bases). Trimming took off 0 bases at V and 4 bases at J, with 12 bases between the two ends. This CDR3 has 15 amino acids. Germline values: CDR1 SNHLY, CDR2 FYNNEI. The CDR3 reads CASSEALGASTEAFF. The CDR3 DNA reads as TGTGCCAGCAGTGAAGCGTTGGGGGCGAGCACTGAAGCTTTCTTT. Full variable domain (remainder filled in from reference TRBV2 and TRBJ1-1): EPEVTQTPSHQVTQMGQEVILRCVPISNHLYFYWYRQILGQKVEFLVSFYNNEISEKSEIFDDQFSVERPDGSNFTLKIRSTKLEDSAMYFCASSEALGASTEAFFGQGTRLTVV.

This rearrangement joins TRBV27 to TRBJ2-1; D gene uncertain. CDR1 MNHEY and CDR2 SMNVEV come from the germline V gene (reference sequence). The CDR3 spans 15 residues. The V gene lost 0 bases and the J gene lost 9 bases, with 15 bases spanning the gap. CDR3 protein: CASSLSRIMVTEQFF. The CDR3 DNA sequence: TGTGCCAGCAGTTTATCGCGCATAATGGTCACTGAGCAGTTCTTC.

The CDR3 nucleotides read TGTGCCAGCAGCGCCCCGGGGAACTCGGGAACACGAGAGCAGTTCTTC. Its translation: CASSAPGNSGTREQFF. This sequence joins TRBV7-6 and TRBJ2-1, with a tentative D call TRBD2 (5 bases). V lost 5 bases, J lost 10 bases, and 24 bases lay in between. CDR3 length: 16 amino acids. Germline loops: CDR1 SGHVS, CDR2 FNYEAQ.

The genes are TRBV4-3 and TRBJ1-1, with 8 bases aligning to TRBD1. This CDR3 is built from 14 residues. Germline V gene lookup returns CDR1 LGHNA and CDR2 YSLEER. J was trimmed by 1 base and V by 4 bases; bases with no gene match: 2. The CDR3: CASSPGQGNTEAFF. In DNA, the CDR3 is TGCGCCAGCAGCCCCGGACAGGGGAACACTGAAGCTTTCTTT.

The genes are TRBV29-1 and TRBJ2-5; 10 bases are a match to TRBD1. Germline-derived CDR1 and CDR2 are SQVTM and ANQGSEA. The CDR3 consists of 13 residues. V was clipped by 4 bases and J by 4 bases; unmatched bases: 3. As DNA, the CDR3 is TGCAGCGTTGTGACAGGGGGCATAGAGACCCAGTACTTC. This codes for CSVVTGGIETQYF.

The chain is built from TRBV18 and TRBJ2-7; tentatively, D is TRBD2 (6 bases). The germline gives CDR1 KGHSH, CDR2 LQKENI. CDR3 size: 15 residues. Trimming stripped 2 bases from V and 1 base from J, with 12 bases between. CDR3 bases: TGTGCCAGCTCACCATGGGAGGACTTGTCCTACGAGCAGTACTTC. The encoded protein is CASSPWEDLSYEQYF.

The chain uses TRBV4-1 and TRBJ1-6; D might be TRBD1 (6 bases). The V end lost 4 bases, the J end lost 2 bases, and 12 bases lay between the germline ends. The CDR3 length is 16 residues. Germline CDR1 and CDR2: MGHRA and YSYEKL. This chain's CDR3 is CASSPPTGTYNSPLHF. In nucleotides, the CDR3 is TGCGCCAGCAGCCCCCCGACAGGCACCTATAATTCACCCCTCCACTTT.

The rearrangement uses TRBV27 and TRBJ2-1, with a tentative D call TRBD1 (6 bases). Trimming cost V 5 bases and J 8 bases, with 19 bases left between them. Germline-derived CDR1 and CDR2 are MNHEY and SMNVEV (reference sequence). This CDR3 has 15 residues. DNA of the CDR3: TGTGCCAGCAGTCCCGGGAACAGGGTAGTTTATGAGCAGTTCTTC. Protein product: CASSPGNRVVYEQFF.

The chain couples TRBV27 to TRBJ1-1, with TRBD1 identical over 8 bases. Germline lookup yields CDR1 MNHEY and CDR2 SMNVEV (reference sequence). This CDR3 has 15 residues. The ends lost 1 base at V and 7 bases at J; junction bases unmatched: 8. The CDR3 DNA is TGTGCCAGCAGTTTATTAGGGACAGGCGGTTATGAAGCTTTCTTT. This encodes CASSLLGTGGYEAFF.

The CDR3 bases are TGTGCCAGCCTGGGACAGACTGAAAAACTGTTTTTT. This encodes CASLGQTEKLFF. J is TRBJ1-4 and V is TRBV6-5; 7 bases map to TRBD1. V was clipped by 8 bases and J by 7 bases; unmatched bases: 4. The V gene's germline CDR1 is MNHEY and CDR2 SVGAGI. This CDR3 is 12 amino acids long.

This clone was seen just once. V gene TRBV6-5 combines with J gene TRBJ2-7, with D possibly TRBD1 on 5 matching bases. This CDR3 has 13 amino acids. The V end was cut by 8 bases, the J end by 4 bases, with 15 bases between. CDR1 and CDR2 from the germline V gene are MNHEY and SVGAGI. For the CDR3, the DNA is TGTGCCAGCGGCCAAGGGGAAGGGTACGAGCAGTACTTC. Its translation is CASGQGEGYEQYF.

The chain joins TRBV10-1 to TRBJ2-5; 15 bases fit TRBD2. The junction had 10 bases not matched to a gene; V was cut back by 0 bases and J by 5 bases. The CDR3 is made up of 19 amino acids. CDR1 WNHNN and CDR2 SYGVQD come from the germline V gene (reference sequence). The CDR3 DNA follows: TGCGCCAGCAGTGAGTCCACCGGACTAGCGGGGGGGCTGGGGGAGACCCAGTACTTC. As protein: CASSESTGLAGGLGETQYF.

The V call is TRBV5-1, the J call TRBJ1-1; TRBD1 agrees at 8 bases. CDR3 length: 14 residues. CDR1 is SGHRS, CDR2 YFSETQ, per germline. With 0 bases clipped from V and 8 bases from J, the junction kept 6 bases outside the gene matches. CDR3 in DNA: TGCGCCAGCAGCTTGGGACAGGGGAGTAGCGAAGCTTTCTTT. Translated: CASSLGQGSSEAFF.